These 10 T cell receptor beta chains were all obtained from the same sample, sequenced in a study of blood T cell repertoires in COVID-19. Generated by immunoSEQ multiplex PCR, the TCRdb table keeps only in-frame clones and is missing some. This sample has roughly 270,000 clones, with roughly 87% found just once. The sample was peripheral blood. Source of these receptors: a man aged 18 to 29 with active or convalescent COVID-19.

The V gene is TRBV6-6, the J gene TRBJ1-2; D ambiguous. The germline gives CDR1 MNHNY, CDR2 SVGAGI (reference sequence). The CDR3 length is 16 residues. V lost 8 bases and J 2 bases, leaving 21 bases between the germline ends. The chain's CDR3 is CASQGLKLGLNYGYTF. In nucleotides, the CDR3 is TGTGCCAGCCAAGGACTGAAGCTTGGGCTGAACTATGGCTACACCTTC.

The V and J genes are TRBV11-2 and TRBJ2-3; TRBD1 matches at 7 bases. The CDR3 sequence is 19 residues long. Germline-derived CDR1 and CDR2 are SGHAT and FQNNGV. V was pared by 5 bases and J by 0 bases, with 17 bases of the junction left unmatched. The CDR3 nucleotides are TGTGCCAGCAGCGCCAATCGGGGACAGAAGCTAGCTAGCACAGATACGCAGTATTTT. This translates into CASSANRGQKLASTDTQYF.

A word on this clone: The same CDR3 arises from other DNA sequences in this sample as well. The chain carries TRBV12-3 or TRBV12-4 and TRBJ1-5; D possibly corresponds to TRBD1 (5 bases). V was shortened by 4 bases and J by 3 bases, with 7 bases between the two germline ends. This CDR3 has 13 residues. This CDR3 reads CASSSGLNQPQHF. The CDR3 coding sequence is TGTGCCAGCAGTTCGGGACTCAATCAGCCCCAGCATTTT.

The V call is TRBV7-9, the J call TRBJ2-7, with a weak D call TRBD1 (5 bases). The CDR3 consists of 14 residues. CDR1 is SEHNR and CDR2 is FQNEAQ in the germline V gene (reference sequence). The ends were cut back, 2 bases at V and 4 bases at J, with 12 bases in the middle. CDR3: CASSLPGSRYEQYF. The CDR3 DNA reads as TGTGCCAGCAGCTTACCAGGGTCTAGGTACGAGCAGTACTTC.

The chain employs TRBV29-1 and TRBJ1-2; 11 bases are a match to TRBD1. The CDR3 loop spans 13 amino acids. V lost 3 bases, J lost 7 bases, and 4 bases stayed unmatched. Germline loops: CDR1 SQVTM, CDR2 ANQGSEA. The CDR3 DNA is TGCAGCGTTGAGGGACAGGGGGTTGGTGGCTACACCTTC. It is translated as CSVEGQGVGGYTF.

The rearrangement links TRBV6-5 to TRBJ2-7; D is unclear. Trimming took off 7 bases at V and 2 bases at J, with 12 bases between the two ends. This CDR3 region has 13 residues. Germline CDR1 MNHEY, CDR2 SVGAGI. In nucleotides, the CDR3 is TGTGCCAGCAATCTGAACACCGCCTACGAGCAGTACTTC. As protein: CASNLNTAYEQYF.

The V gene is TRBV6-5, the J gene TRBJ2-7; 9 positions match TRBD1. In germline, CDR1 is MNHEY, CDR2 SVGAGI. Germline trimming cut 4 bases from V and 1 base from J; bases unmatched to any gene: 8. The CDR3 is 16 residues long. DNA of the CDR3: TGTGCCAGCAGTTCCTCAACAGGGGGCAGGTCCTACGAGCAGTACTTC. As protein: CASSSSTGGRSYEQYF.

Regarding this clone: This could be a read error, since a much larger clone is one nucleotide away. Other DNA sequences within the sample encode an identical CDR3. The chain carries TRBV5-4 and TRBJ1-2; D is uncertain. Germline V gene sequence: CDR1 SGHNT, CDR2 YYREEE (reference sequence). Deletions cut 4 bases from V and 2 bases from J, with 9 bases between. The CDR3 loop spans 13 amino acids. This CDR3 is CASSPDKNYGYTF. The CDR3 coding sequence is TGTGCCAGCAGCCCCGACAAGAACTATGGCTACACCTTC. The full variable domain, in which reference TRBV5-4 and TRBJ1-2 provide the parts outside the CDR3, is ETGVTQSPTHLIKTRGQQVTLRCSSQSGHNTVSWYQQALGQGPQFIFQYYREEENGRGNFPPRFSGLQFPNYSSELNVNALELDDSALYLCASSPDKNYGYTFGSGTRLTVV.

CDR3: CASSDRGLPIEKLFF. The CDR3 nucleotides read TGCGCCAGCAGTGACAGGGGGCTACCAATTGAAAAACTGTTTTTT. The chain has TRBV10-2 and TRBJ1-4, with TRBD1 matching over 8 bases. The germline V gene has CDR1 WSHSY and CDR2 SAAADI. The CDR3 consists of 15 residues. After removal of 3 bases from V and 7 bases from J, the junction contained 7 bases not matched to a gene.

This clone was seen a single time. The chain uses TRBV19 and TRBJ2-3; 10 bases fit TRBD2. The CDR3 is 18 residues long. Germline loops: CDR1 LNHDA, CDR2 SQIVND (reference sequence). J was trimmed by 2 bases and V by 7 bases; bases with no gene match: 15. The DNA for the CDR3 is TGTGCCAGTAAAAGCGGTCGAGCGGGGGGGAGATACACAGATACGCAGTATTTT. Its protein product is CASKSGRAGGRYTDTQYF.